This T cell receptor (beta chain) stems from a study of cytotoxic CD8 clonotypes in ibrutinib-treated CLL. Profiled with immunoSEQ multiplex PCR; TCRdb holds only in-frame clones, not every one. The sample gives 200,000 or so clones, 65% to 80% of which show up once; approximately 6% is in the top ten. The sequence was collected from a human donor with chronic lymphocytic leukemia. The specimen comprised PBMCs, sampled after 12 months of ibrutinib treatment.

The CDR3 region has the DNA TGTGCCAGCAGCTCCACTACTAGCGGGAGTAGGGAGCAGTACTTC. Protein: CASSSTTSGSREQYF. The chain has TRBV7-2 and TRBJ2-7, with 11 bases identical to TRBD2. Per the germline V gene, CDR1 is SGHTA and CDR2 is FQGNSA. V was clipped by 4 bases and J by 7 bases; unmatched bases: 9. The CDR3 sequence is 15 residues long.